This T cell receptor (beta chain) was captured in a study of blood T cell repertoires in COVID-19 (TCRdb year 2020). Broadly, across the study: Samples from collaborators originated in the United States, Italy and Spain and spanned both the acute and convalescent phases of COVID-19. The prospective study material was composed of cDNA or gDNA derived from T cells, B-cell-depleted T cells, or PBMCs. The dataset comprised deeply sampled blood TCRbeta repertoires from subjects exposed to, actively infected with, or recovered from COVID-19. A freely available public database, intended as a resource for researchers studying the immune response to SARS-CoV-2, is where the repertoires were released. Samples came from the ongoing ImmuneRACE study (first 160 participants) plus 1,254 subjects from 6 global collaborators. Sample metadata almost always included a de-identified subject ID, COVID-19 status, age in years and sex. Where HLA class I and class II types were available, the types were taken from metadata supplied by the sample provider, not from assay-based typing.

Participants in the prospective study were enrolled through a virtual design, were aged roughly 18 to 95 years, and lived in roughly 24 United States geographic areas. In the prospective study, participants were assigned to cohorts based on the clinical history participants reported in a screening survey and a study questionnaire. Exposed participants had been in contact, within 2 weeks of entering the study, with a person who had a PCR-confirmed or clinician-diagnosed case of COVID-19. Each participant in the prospective study had whole blood, serum and a nasopharyngeal or oropharyngeal swab collected by mobile phlebotomists. Additional blood draws and questionnaires over an approximately two-month period could optionally be provided by prospective study participants. Blood samples from the prospective study were shipped frozen or at room temperature prior to DNA extraction. Overall study results and their limits: The quantity of clinical and demographic metadata differed by source and by participant and was supplied without curation.

The immunoSEQ Assay, a bias-controlled multiplex PCR, was used to amplify TCRbeta CDR3 regions from genomic DNA. The authors' analysis ran thus. Nucleated cell counts per sample were estimated from amplification of reference gene primers within the assay. Sequence reads were collapsed and filtered to measure the absolute abundance of every unique TCRbeta CDR3 rearrangement. For each sample, productive Simpson clonality was calculated as the square root of Simpson's diversity index over productive rearrangements. As stored in TCRdb, this immuneACCESS dataset retains in-frame rearrangements with V and J assigned. A fraction of the clones does not appear; measured against another copy, unresolved V genes explain less than half of the discrepancy, and the remainder lacks a known reason. V and J calls and clone size come straight from that table; D and trimming were deduced from the DNA. Counted in this sample were 290,000 or so clones; roughly 80% of them appeared once. Clones ranked in the top ten supply roughly 4.7% of the sample.

Taken from the germline V gene (reference sequence), the CDR1 and CDR2 loops are LNHDA and SQIVND. Inclusive of the bounding cysteine and phenylalanine, the CDR3 is 17 residues long. Just CDR3 DNA is preserved here, 51 bases in frame from base 1. After removal of 7 bases from V and 0 bases from J, the junction retains 4 bases not matched to a gene. Worth noting for this clone: It lacks a known antigen. Base quality data are lacking; no much larger clone is found one base away.

The sequence is built from TRBV19 and TRBJ2-2; TRBD2 agrees with 14 junctional bases. This TCR was recovered from a man aged 40-49 years who had been exposed to COVID-19. Material: PBMCs or T cells enriched from blood (not recorded which). The sequenced DNA is TGTGCCAGTAAGCGGACTAGCGGGAGGTCGAACACCGGGGAGCTGTTTTTT. Its translation reads: CASKRTSGRSNTGELFF.